The next 10 T cell receptor beta chains were all read from a single sample in a study of blood T cell repertoires in COVID-19. This table comes from immunoSEQ multiplex PCR, and its TCRdb copy is limited to in-frame clones, with some not included. The sample contains about 200,000 clones, just under 90% of which appear only once. Sequenced material: PBMCs or T cells enriched from blood (not recorded which). The receptors originated from a man aged 25 to 45 who had recovered from COVID-19.

The chain couples TRBV19 to TRBJ2-2; 7 positions match TRBD2. Germline V gene lookup returns CDR1 LNHDA and CDR2 SQIVND (reference sequence). The CDR3 runs 18 residues. Trimming at V came to 5 bases and at J to 0 bases, leaving 12 bases not matched to a gene. The CDR3 DNA reads TGTGCCAGTAGTTTATCACCCGGGGGGATTACGAACACCGGGGAGCTGTTTTTT. It is translated as CASSLSPGGITNTGELFF.

The V call is TRBV27, the J call TRBJ2-3, with TRBD1 matching 10 bases. This CDR3 has 14 amino acids. V was clipped by 4 bases and J by 7 bases; unmatched bases: 5. Looked up from germline, CDR1 is MNHEY and CDR2 is SMNVEV (reference sequence). The CDR3 loop is CASSSTGGLNTQYF. In DNA, the CDR3 is TGTGCCAGCAGTTCGACAGGGGGCCTGAATACGCAGTATTTT.

The V gene is TRBV11-2, the J gene TRBJ2-7; possibly TRBD2 for D (5 bases). CDR1 and CDR2 from the germline V gene are SGHAT and FQNNGV. Trimming cost V 5 bases and J 6 bases, with 17 bases left between them. CDR3 length equals 14 residues. Here the CDR3 reads CASSAAGNRGEQYF. CDR3 DNA sequence: TGTGCCAGCAGCGCGGCCGGGAACCGAGGCGAGCAGTACTTC.

This chain joins TRBV11-3 and TRBJ2-2, with D possibly being TRBD1 (6 bases). CDR3 length: 18 amino acids. V lost 5 bases, J lost 3 bases, and 22 bases lay in between. Germline-derived CDR1 and CDR2 are SGHNT and YENEEA. CDR3 residues: CASSIQGIGVVDTGELFF. For the CDR3, the DNA is TGTGCCAGCAGCATACAGGGTATTGGTGTGGTGGACACCGGGGAGCTGTTTTTT.

This chain connects TRBV13 to TRBJ2-1, with TRBD1 matching over 7 bases. CDR3 length: 18 residues. J gave up 9 bases and V 1 base, and 18 bases lay outside the gene matches. From germline, CDR1 is PRHDT and CDR2 FYEKMQ (reference sequence). The CDR3 DNA is TGTGCCAGCAGCTTAGATGCTCGGACAGGCGTCAGTGAGGGTGAGCAGTTCTTC. Encoded protein: CASSLDARTGVSEGEQFF.

The chain combines TRBV5-4 with TRBJ1-1; tentative D call: TRBD1 (6 bases). The CDR3 loop spans 15 amino acids. V was trimmed by 1 base and J by 5 bases, leaving 15 bases between them. CDR1 and CDR2 (germline): SGHNT, YYREEE (reference sequence). The CDR3, as DNA: TGTGCCAGCAGCTTGCAATCCAGGGGTGGTACTGAAGCTTTCTTT. Protein product: CASSLQSRGGTEAFF.

The J gene is TRBJ2-3, the V gene TRBV10-3; TRBD1 might be the D (5 bases). Trimming cost V 7 bases and J 2 bases, with 10 bases left between them. The germline CDR1 and CDR2 sequences are ENHRY and SYGVKD. This CDR3 comprises 13 residues. The CDR3 sequence is CAITGNFTDTQYF. The CDR3 DNA is TGTGCCATCACAGGGAATTTCACAGATACGCAGTATTTT.

J is TRBJ2-1 and V is TRBV24-1; 10 positions match TRBD2. V gave up 2 bases and J gave up 0 bases; unmatched junction bases: 3. Germline lookup yields CDR1 KGHDR and CDR2 SFDVKD. The CDR3 contains 17 residues. This chain's CDR3 is CATSDSSGRTSYNEQFF. For the CDR3, the DNA is TGTGCCACCAGTGATTCTAGCGGGAGAACCTCCTACAATGAGCAGTTCTTC.

The rearrangement links TRBV5-4 to TRBJ2-1, with TRBD1 identical over 8 bases. The CDR3 sequence is 15 residues long. CDR1 SGHNT and CDR2 YYREEE come from the germline V gene (reference sequence). The trim removed 4 bases at V and 9 bases at J, leaving 12 bases unmatched. The CDR3 loop is CASSPTGAGFGEQFF. Written as DNA, the CDR3 is TGTGCCAGCAGCCCGACAGGGGCAGGGTTTGGTGAGCAGTTCTTC.

The chain employs TRBV10-1 and TRBJ2-7; TRBD2 matches at 7 bases. Germline V gene lookup returns CDR1 WNHNN and CDR2 SYGVQD (reference sequence). The CDR3 has 13 amino acids. V shed 2 bases and J 7 bases; nucleotides not matched to a gene: 5. The CDR3 region is CASSEGQGGEQYF. Here the CDR3 DNA reads TGCGCCAGCAGTGAGGGGCAGGGAGGGGAGCAGTACTTC.